The TCR beta chain described here comes from a study of cytomegalovirus exposure and HLA in healthy donors. It was with 60 Vbeta and 13 Jbeta primers that the PCR ran. Clones were read by immunoSEQ multiplex PCR, and TCRdb kept only the in-frame ones, dropping some. The sample lists some 140,000 clones, 60% to 85% occurring once. Notes on the study in general: Sequencing depth roughly uniform across donors was assumed in presence/absence analyses. In terms of immune exposure information, only CMV serostatus was available. It was in a later analysis that TCR association rates were seen to vary by HLA locus, highest for DRB1 and lowest for HLA-C.

Germline assignment: CDR1 KGHSH and CDR2 LQKENI. Trimming removed 6 bases at V and 0 bases at J, with 15 bases between. This CDR3 spans 16 amino acids. As concerns this clone: Its antigen is currently unknown.

The sequenced sample consisted of PBMCs. The chain is built from TRBV18 and TRBJ1-5, with a possible D match to TRBD1 (5 bases). This clonotype was obtained from a female donor in good health and CMV-seropositive. The CDR3 protein is CASSDTGTYSNQPQHF. In nucleotides, the CDR3 is TGTGCCAGCTCCGACACAGGAACCTATAGCAATCAGCCCCAGCATTTT.